Each of the 29 T cell receptor beta chains below was sequenced from the same sample in a study of regulatory T cells in long-lasting Graves disease. Time point indicated: persistent/refractory GD, antithyroid drugs over 5 years with positive TRAb. With RNA extracted from PBMCs as input, the TCR library was made. TCR beta libraries were built with iRepertoire HTBI primers and Arm-PCR of CDR3 regions. TCRdb passed the multiplex PCR reads through MiXCR, listing each CDR3 protein once. The sample yields about 470,000 distinct CDR3 sequences, roughly 21% seen once. The material was peripheral blood mononuclear cells (PBMCs), obtained when the disease was refractory, from a patient treated with antithyroid drugs. The receptors were gathered from a female donor with Graves disease.

V gene TRBV5-6 combines with J gene TRBJ1-1, with D tentatively TRBD1 (5 bases). This CDR3 has 13 residues. CDR1 and CDR2 from the germline V gene are SGHDT and YYEEEE. V dropped 6 bases and J dropped 10 bases, with 19 bases sitting between them. CDR3 amino acids: CASTPGRFQGAFF. The CDR3 DNA reads TGTGCCAGCACCCCGGGGCGATTTCAAGGAGCTTTCTTT.

The V gene is TRBV4-3, the J gene TRBJ2-5; a possible D gene is TRBD2 (6 bases). With 2 bases removed from V and 4 bases from J, the gap between germline ends came to 11 bases. The V gene's germline CDR1 is LGHNA and CDR2 YSLEER. The CDR3 is 14 residues long. The CDR3 loop is CASSQLVGGETQYF. The CDR3 DNA reads TGCGCCAGCAGCCAACTCGTCGGGGGAGAGACCCAGTACTTC.

This clonotype was counted many times. The chain joins TRBV10-3 to TRBJ1-1; D call uncertain. V lost 1 base to trimming and J lost 3 bases, with 24 bases between them. From germline, CDR1 is ENHRY and CDR2 SYGVKD. This CDR3 contains 19 residues. CDR3 protein: CAISELGSSGEWLDTEAFF. The DNA for the CDR3 is TGTGCCATCAGTGAGTTAGGGAGTAGCGGAGAGTGGCTGGACACTGAAGCTTTCTTT.

This clonotype turned up a few times. V and J are TRBV19 and TRBJ2-2; TRBD2 might be the D (6 bases). The CDR3 spans 14 residues. The germline V gene has CDR1 LNHDA and CDR2 SQIVND (reference sequence). Between the trimmed V and J ends, which lost 6 bases and 3 bases, there was a span of 11 bases. CDR3 nucleotide sequence: TGTGCCAGTAGCCAACCGGGGGACACCGGGGAGCTGTTTTTT. This sequence encodes CASSQPGDTGELFF.

This clonotype showed up just once. It may be a read error: a sequence one base away is much more abundant. V is TRBV6-5 and J is TRBJ2-5; 8 nucleotides line up with TRBD2. CDR3 size: 17 residues. Germline values: CDR1 MNHEY, CDR2 SVGAGI. Here the CDR3 reads CAGSYIPGTRSQETQYF. The CDR3 region has the DNA TGTGCCGGCAGTTACATTCCCGGGACTAGAAGCCAAGAGACCCAGTACTTC.

The table lists this clonotype with many counts. This chain links TRBV7-9 with TRBJ2-7; a possible D gene is TRBD1 (6 bases). From germline, CDR1 is SEHNR and CDR2 FQNEAQ (reference sequence). The CDR3 consists of 14 residues. The V end lost 1 base, the J end lost 2 bases, and 9 bases lay between the germline ends. The chain's CDR3 is CASSLGRTAYEQYF. The DNA for the CDR3 is TGTGCCAGCAGCTTAGGTAGGACAGCCTACGAGCAGTACTTC.

Of note for this clonotype: An end of the junction does not agree with germline; a read error may underlie this. The rearrangement uses TRBV7-7 and TRBJ2-7; weak D call: TRBD2 (6 bases). Germline CDR1 is SSHAT and CDR2 is FNYEAQ (reference sequence). This CDR3 spans 13 amino acids. CDR3 nucleotides: TGTGCTAGCAGCTTCGATCCGGAGGGCGAGCAGTACTTC. Translated, it gives CASSFDPEGEQYF.

This clonotype is deemed medium-sized. The genes are TRBV27 and TRBJ1-6, with D uncertain. Germline V gene lookup returns CDR1 MNHEY and CDR2 SMNVEV (reference sequence). The CDR3 has 18 residues. The germline V and J ends were trimmed by 3 bases and 0 bases, with 15 bases remaining between them. CDR3 sequence (DNA): TGTGCCAGCAGTTTCGAGACCGGCAGAAGCTCCTATAATTCACCCCTCCACTTT. Amino acids: CASSFETGRSSYNSPLHF.

The chain combines TRBV10-3 with TRBJ2-2, with TRBD1 matching 9 bases. V dropped 3 bases and J dropped 6; count of bases not matched to a gene: 8. This CDR3 region has 16 residues. Germline V gene data show CDR1 as ENHRY and CDR2 as SYGVKD. CDR3: CAISEWDREVAGELFF. In nucleotides, the CDR3 is TGTGCCATCAGTGAATGGGACAGGGAAGTGGCCGGGGAGCTGTTTTTT.

This clonotype was picked up many times. The rearrangement uses TRBV5-5 and TRBJ2-7; 10 bases match TRBD2. The germline V gene has CDR1 SGHKS and CDR2 YYEKEE (reference sequence). The CDR3 sequence is 19 residues long. V was pared by 3 bases and J by 0 bases, with 15 bases of the junction left unmatched. The CDR3 loop reads CASSSPIEVAGGNSYEQYF. The CDR3 DNA follows: TGTGCCAGCAGCTCCCCTATCGAAGTAGCGGGAGGCAACTCCTACGAGCAGTACTTC.

This clonotype was detected only a few times. V is TRBV5-5 and J is TRBJ2-7; 7 bases align to TRBD1. CDR1 SGHKS and CDR2 YYEKEE come from the germline V gene (reference sequence). This CDR3 is built from 13 residues. V gave up 4 bases and J gave up 5 bases; unmatched junction bases: 6. This CDR3 is CASSDGQVNEQYF. CDR3 bases: TGTGCCAGCAGCGATGGACAGGTTAACGAGCAGTACTTC.

This clonotype was counted many times. The chain links TRBV15 to TRBJ1-4; 8 bases align to TRBD1. The CDR3 contains 16 residues. J gave up 5 bases and V 0 bases, and 5 bases lay outside the gene matches. In germline, CDR1 is LNHNV, CDR2 YYDKDF (reference sequence). The CDR3 sequence is CATSRDGTGKNEKLFF. The CDR3, as DNA: TGTGCCACCAGCAGAGATGGGACAGGAAAGAATGAAAAACTGTTTTTT.

This clonotype was seen a handful of times. This chain links TRBV9 with TRBJ1-1, with a weak D call TRBD1 (5 bases). The CDR3 is made up of 17 amino acids. Germline-derived CDR1 and CDR2 are SGDLS and YYNGEE. The V gene lost 4 bases and the J gene lost 4 bases, with 23 bases spanning the gap. The CDR3 region has the DNA TGTGCCAGCAGCCCGAGTCTGTGGACAAAGGGTCGCACTGAAGCTTTCTTT. This translates into CASSPSLWTKGRTEAFF. Filled out from reference TRBV9 and TRBJ1-1, the complete variable domain reads DSGVTQTPKHLITATGQRVTLRCSPRSGDLSVYWYQQSLDQGLQFLIQYYNGEERAKGNILERFSAQQFPDLHSELNLSSLELGDSALYFCASSPSLWTKGRTEAFFGQGTRLTVV.

This clonotype was seen a few times. The V gene is TRBV12-3 or TRBV12-4, the J gene TRBJ1-5; a weak D match, TRBD1 (5 bases). This CDR3 comprises 14 residues. V was shortened by 1 base and J by 5 bases, with 9 bases between the two germline ends. CDR3: CASSLGTPYQPQHF. DNA for the CDR3: TGTGCCAGCAGTTTAGGGACACCTTATCAGCCCCAGCATTTT.

The rearrangement joins TRBV12-3 or TRBV12-4 to TRBJ2-7; tentative D call: TRBD2 (6 bases). With 2 bases removed from V and 6 bases from J, the gap between germline ends came to 11 bases. This CDR3 contains 13 residues. The CDR3 spells CASSLSRGSEQYF. For the CDR3, the DNA is TGTGCCAGCAGTTTATCGCGGGGTTCCGAGCAGTACTTC.

This clonotype was seen at least ten times. This chain uses TRBV12-3 or TRBV12-4 with TRBJ1-1; unclear D gene. The V gene lost 6 bases and the J gene lost 3 bases, with 11 bases spanning the gap. CDR3 size: 13 residues. CDR3: CASSKTWDTEAFF. CDR3 DNA: TGTGCCAGCAGCAAAACTTGGGACACTGAAGCTTTCTTT.

This rearrangement joins TRBV24-1 to TRBJ2-5, with TRBD1 matching over 8 bases. The V gene end was trimmed by 5 bases and the J gene end by 4 bases; junction bases not matched to a gene: 8. CDR3 size: 15 residues. Germline CDR1 and CDR2: KGHDR and SFDVKD. CDR3 in amino acids: CATSGAQGARETQYF. For the CDR3, the DNA is TGTGCCACCAGTGGTGCTCAGGGGGCTCGAGAGACCCAGTACTTC.

This clonotype came up a few times. The chain employs TRBV29-1 and TRBJ1-2, with D possibly TRBD1 on 6 matching bases. CDR3 size: 13 residues. Germline CDR1 and CDR2: SQVTM and ANQGSEA. In DNA, the CDR3 is TGCAGGGTGGAATCCGGGACATCATATGGCTACACCTTC. Its translation is CRVESGTSYGYTF.

The V gene is TRBV20-1, the J gene TRBJ1-5; 12 nucleotides line up with TRBD1. Per germline, CDR1 DFQATT and CDR2 SNEGSKA (reference sequence). The CDR3 has 16 amino acids. Trimming took 5 bases from V and 6 from J; bases not matched to a gene: 11. CDR3 bases: TGCAGTGCTTCAAAGCCGGGACAGGGGGCCGTTCAGCCCCAGCATTTT. Encoded protein: CSASKPGQGAVQPQHF.

There are many counts of this clonotype. This CDR3 is CASSVGSTNEKLFF. The CDR3 DNA reads as TGTGCCAGCAGTGTGGGGTCCACTAATGAAAAACTGTTTTTT. The chain combines TRBV2 with TRBJ1-4; D is undetermined. CDR3 length: 14 amino acids. The V gene's germline CDR1 is SNHLY and CDR2 FYNNEI. V shed 4 bases and J shed 2 bases, with 8 bases lying between them.

This clonotype has a count of ten or more. The chain employs TRBV6-1 and TRBJ2-7; 7 bases match TRBD1. The germline gives CDR1 MNHNS, CDR2 SASEGT. The junction had 6 bases not matched to a gene; V was cut back by 5 bases and J by 5 bases. CDR3 length equals 13 residues. CDR3 region: CASSLDRSHEQYF. CDR3 DNA: TGTGCCAGCAGTCTGGACAGGTCCCACGAGCAGTACTTC.

The table lists this clonotype with many counts. The rearrangement uses TRBV7-2 and TRBJ2-4; 8 bases align to TRBD1. Germline CDR1 SGHTA, CDR2 FQGNSA. V was clipped by 1 base and J by 9 bases; unmatched bases: 2. The CDR3 extends over 13 amino acids. This CDR3 reads CASSLGTGSIQYF. The CDR3, as DNA: TGTGCCAGCAGCTTAGGGACAGGGAGCATTCAGTACTTC. Drawing the rest from reference TRBV7-2 and TRBJ2-4, the complete variable domain is GAGVSQSPSNKVTEKGKDVELRCDPISGHTALYWYRQSLGQGLEFLIYFQGNSAPDKSGLPSDRFSAERTGGSVSTLTIQRTQQEDSAVYLCASSLGTGSIQYFGAGTRLSVL.

This clonotype showed up just a few times. DNA of the CDR3: TGCAGTGCTAGAGGGACTAGCGGATCCTCCTACGAGCAGTACTTC. Translating gives CSARGTSGSSYEQYF. This chain joins TRBV20-1 and TRBJ2-7; 10 bases map to TRBD2. The V gene end was trimmed by 1 base and the J gene end by 0 bases; junction bases not matched to a gene: 3. CDR1 and CDR2 (germline): DFQATT, SNEGSKA (reference sequence). The CDR3 covers 15 residues.

The chain uses TRBV6-2 or TRBV6-3 and TRBJ2-7; D is unclear. Germline V gene data show CDR1 as MNHEY and CDR2 as SVGEGT. CDR3 length: 13 amino acids. V shed 7 bases and J shed 2 bases, with 12 bases lying between them. The CDR3 loop is CASTPYIAYEQYF. DNA for the CDR3: TGTGCCAGCACCCCCTACATAGCCTACGAGCAGTACTTC.

This chain uses TRBV20-1 with TRBJ2-7, with a tentative D call TRBD1 (6 bases). The CDR3 has 15 amino acids. Germline CDR1 and CDR2: DFQATT and SNEGSKA (reference sequence). V lost 3 bases and J lost 2, with 17 bases in between. The chain's CDR3 is CSASSRDTGPYEQYF. CDR3 coding DNA: TGCAGTGCTAGCAGCCGGGACACCGGACCCTACGAGCAGTACTTC.

V usage is TRBV4-3 and J usage is TRBJ2-7; 7 bases line up with TRBD2. V shed 1 base, J shed 7 bases, and the junction held 10 bases outside the gene matches. Germline assignment: CDR1 LGHNA and CDR2 YSLEER. The CDR3 runs to 15 residues. In DNA, the CDR3 is TGCGCCAGCAGCCAAGGACGGAGCGGGACGGGGGAGCAGTACTTC. Its protein product is CASSQGRSGTGEQYF.

V and J are TRBV19 and TRBJ2-1; 8 nucleotides agree with TRBD2. CDR1 is LNHDA, CDR2 SQIVND, per germline (reference sequence). The ends lost 2 bases at V and 3 bases at J; junction bases unmatched: 3. The CDR3 runs to 15 residues. CDR3 bases: TGTGCCAGTAGTATACAGCGGGGGTTCTACAATGAGCAGTTCTTC. It specifies CASSIQRGFYNEQFF.

In the case of this clonotype: A junction end diverges from the germline sequence, so it may reflect a read error. The rearrangement joins TRBV5-5 to TRBJ1-2; D may be TRBD1 (6 bases). Germline V gene sequence: CDR1 SGHKS, CDR2 YYEKEE (reference sequence). The CDR3 runs 13 residues. CDR3 coding DNA: TGTGCCTGCAGCTTGGACGGGGGCAGGGGCTACACCTTC. It encodes CACSLDGGRGYTF.

J is TRBJ1-5 and V is TRBV5-8; D is unclear. This CDR3 region has 15 residues. Deletions cut 3 bases from V and 3 bases from J, with 13 bases between. The V gene's germline CDR1 is SGHTS and CDR2 YDEGEE. CDR3 DNA sequence: TGTGCCAGCAGCTCGCTGGGGAGGGACAATCAGCCCCAGCATTTT. It yields the protein CASSSLGRDNQPQHF.